The text below deals with one T cell receptor beta chain. Here immunoSEQ multiplex PCR was the method, and the copy in TCRdb shows in-frame clones only, minus some. In the table there are 250,000 to 300,000 clones, 70% to 90% of which are singletons. The treatment: some 19 received Ad26.COV2.S at low or high dose, single or two shots; about 5 received placebo; per-sample allocation not given. Day 63 after the first vaccine or placebo injection was the time point for sampling. The data originate from a study of Ad26.COV2.S vaccination and SARS-CoV-2 variants. The CDR3 extends over 15 amino acids. With 0 bases removed from V and 6 bases from J, the gap between germline ends came to 9 bases. Germline-derived CDR1 and CDR2 are LGHNA and YSLEER.

This TCR was recovered from a person between 18 and 65 years old who received the Ad26.COV2.S COVID-19 vaccine or a placebo. Here the sequenced sample was peripheral blood, taken in a trial of Ad26.COV2.S vaccine versus placebo. This chain connects TRBV4-3 to TRBJ1-6; D ambiguous. The CDR3 here is CASSQDPLFNSPLHF. The CDR3 DNA follows: TGCGCCAGCAGCCAAGATCCCCTCTTTAATTCACCCCTCCACTTT.